This is a list of T cell receptor beta chains from one sample in a study of siplizumab effects on memory and regulatory T cells. Clones were sequenced by immunoSEQ multiplex PCR, and TCRdb holds only the in-frame ones, with some missing. The sample includes some 96,000 clones, around 93% of them seen just once. The sample taken for sequencing was non-Treg CD4+ T cells sorted from blood. These receptors all come from a human donor in good health. CDR3s include the opening cysteine and the closing phenylalanine or tryptophan. The D gene is left open where the match is weak. Part of the rows lack a size; the others show once, few, many or a class for expanded clones.

clone_size: once; j_call: TRBJ1-5; v_call: TRBV19; d_call: -; cdr3_aa: CASSNRREQPQHF; cdr3_nt: TGTGCCAGTAGTAATCGCAGGGAGCAGCCCCAGCATTTT
clone_size: -; j_call: TRBJ1-2; v_call: TRBV6-5; d_call: -; cdr3_aa: CASTLVQGGGGYTF; cdr3_nt: TGTGCCAGCACCCTCGTCCAGGGTGGAGGAGGCTACACCTTC
clone_size: -; j_call: TRBJ1-5; v_call: TRBV19; d_call: TRBD1; cdr3_aa: CASSMAGGKNQPQHF; cdr3_nt: TGTGCCAGTAGTATGGCAGGGGGCAAGAATCAGCCCCAGCATTTT
clone_size: -; j_call: TRBJ1-5; v_call: TRBV19; d_call: -; cdr3_aa: CASMWQGGNQPQHF; cdr3_nt: TGTGCCAGTATGTGGCAGGGAGGAAATCAGCCCCAGCATTTT
clone_size: -; j_call: TRBJ2-7; v_call: TRBV19; d_call: -; cdr3_aa: CASSIDPGPYEQYF; cdr3_nt: TGTGCCAGTAGTATCGACCCCGGTCCCTACGAGCAGTACTTC
clone_size: once; j_call: TRBJ1-5; v_call: TRBV7-9; d_call: -; cdr3_aa: CASSSQGRDQPQHF; cdr3_nt: TGTGCCAGCAGCTCACAGGGTAGGGATCAGCCCCAGCATTTT
clone_size: -; j_call: TRBJ2-1; v_call: TRBV13; d_call: TRBD2; cdr3_aa: CASSPGTSGYNEQFF; cdr3_nt: TGTGCCAGCAGCCCCGGGACTAGCGGTTACAATGAGCAGTTCTTC
clone_size: -; j_call: TRBJ2-3; v_call: TRBV6-1; d_call: TRBD2; cdr3_aa: CASSPSGTSTDTQYF; cdr3_nt: TGTGCCAGCAGCCCTAGCGGGACAAGCACAGATACGCAGTATTTT
clone_size: -; j_call: TRBJ2-5; v_call: TRBV19; d_call: -; cdr3_aa: CASSIVAAETQYF; cdr3_nt: TGTGCCAGTAGTATTGTAGCGGCGGAGACCCAGTACTTC
clone_size: -; j_call: TRBJ2-7; v_call: TRBV4-2; d_call: -; cdr3_aa: CASSLMTSIDSSYEQYF; cdr3_nt: TGTGCCAGCAGCCTCATGACCTCTATCGACTCGTCCTACGAGCAGTACTTC
clone_size: -; j_call: TRBJ2-5; v_call: TRBV11-3; d_call: -; cdr3_aa: CASRETVTSSQETQYF; cdr3_nt: TGTGCCAGCAGGGAGACGGTCACTAGCTCCCAAGAGACCCAGTACTTC
clone_size: -; j_call: TRBJ2-7; v_call: TRBV5-1; d_call: -; cdr3_aa: CASSRQQGTYEQYF; cdr3_nt: TGCGCCAGCAGCCGTCAACAGGGAACCTACGAGCAGTACTTC
clone_size: -; j_call: TRBJ2-1; v_call: TRBV19; d_call: TRBD2; cdr3_aa: CASSSGGRSYNEQFF; cdr3_nt: TGTGCCAGTAGTTCAGGCGGGAGGTCCTACAATGAGCAGTTCTTC
clone_size: -; j_call: TRBJ2-4; v_call: TRBV15; d_call: TRBD1; cdr3_aa: CATSRSRTGSLAKNIQYF; cdr3_nt: TGTGCCACCAGCAGATCCCGGACAGGGAGCTTAGCCAAAAACATTCAGTACTTC
clone_size: -; j_call: TRBJ2-7; v_call: TRBV2; d_call: TRBD2; cdr3_aa: CASSEASPGGVGEQYF; cdr3_nt: TGTGCCAGCAGTGAAGCGTCCCCTGGGGGGGTCGGGGAGCAGTACTTC
clone_size: -; j_call: TRBJ1-2; v_call: TRBV18; d_call: -; cdr3_aa: CASSPTQAPSTYGYTF; cdr3_nt: TGTGCCAGCTCACCTACACAGGCCCCGTCGACCTATGGCTACACCTTC
clone_size: -; j_call: TRBJ1-2; v_call: TRBV2; d_call: -; cdr3_aa: CASSEAVSGAYGYTF; cdr3_nt: TGTGCCAGCAGTGAAGCGGTGTCAGGGGCCTATGGCTACACCTTC